This T cell receptor beta chain was sequenced during a study of regulatory T cells. Findings and limits, study-wide: Restriction of the Treg repertoire varied, most prominent in the two most severe patients. Unique productive TRB reads were about tenfold lower in patient Treg samples than controls. Regulatory T cells showed the strongest V-J pair restriction and V/J gene skewing among patient repertoires. Compared with autologous conventional CD4+ cells and control regulatory cells, CD3G-deficient regulatory T cells showed reduced diversity.

The PCR used 52 TRBV and 13 TRBJ primers. Sequencing was performed with immunoSEQ multiplex PCR; in TCRdb, only in-frame clones are kept and a portion is missing. The table has roughly 2,300 clones, more than 85% seen once; the top ten hold 3%. Regarding this clone: Its specificity is unknown.

CD4+ T cells were divided by sorting: CD25-high CD127-low Tregs, CD25-low CD127-high conventional cells. This CDR3 has 16 amino acids. Germline V gene data show CDR1 as SGHRS and CDR2 as YFSETQ. Trimming at V came to 4 bases and at J to 4 bases, leaving 9 bases not matched to a gene. The receptor was isolated from a child aged 5 to 17 with CD3G deficiency. This chain connects TRBV5-1 to TRBJ2-2; TRBD1 matches 8 bases. The sample was CD4+ Tregs sorted from blood. The CDR3 nucleotides read TGCGCCAGCAGCACAGGTGACAGGGGCCGCACCGGGGAGCTGTTTTTT. Translated, it gives CASSTGDRGRTGELFF. Supplemented by reference TRBV5-1 and TRBJ2-2, the full variable domain reads KAGVTQTPRYLIKTRGQQVTLSCSPISGHRSVSWYQQTPGQGLQFLFEYFSETQRNKGNFPGRFSGRQFSNSRSEMNVSTLELGDSALYLCASSTGDRGRTGELFFGEGSRLTVL.